The 32 T cell receptor beta chains below were found in one sample sequenced in a study of T cells after yellow fever vaccination. From the 5' RACE reads, TCRdb called clonotypes with MiXCR, one entry per CDR3 protein. Of about 220,000 distinct CDR3 sequences detected, under 3.5% appear once; the ten largest clones hold 3.2%. This sample comprised CD4+ T cells sorted from PBMCs, obtained 10 days after the yellow fever booster vaccination. These receptor sequences come from a man aged 18 to 29 who received the YFV17D yellow fever vaccine.

This clonotype has a count of ten or more. The chain recombines TRBV14 with TRBJ2-1; D unclear. Germline values: CDR1 SGHDN, CDR2 FVKESK. V was trimmed by 2 bases and J by 5 bases, leaving 4 bases between them. The CDR3 runs 12 residues. CDR3 loop: CASSQPHNEQFF. DNA for the CDR3: TGTGCCAGCAGCCAACCCCACAATGAGCAGTTCTTC.

A few counts support this clonotype. V is TRBV7-2 and J is TRBJ2-7; D is undetermined. CDR3 length: 14 residues. Trimming took 0 bases from V and 4 from J, leaving 10 bases between them. CDR1 is SGHTA, CDR2 FQGNSA, per germline. The CDR3 here is CASSLALTMYEQYF. The CDR3 DNA sequence: TGTGCCAGCAGCTTAGCCTTGACAATGTACGAGCAGTACTTC.

This clonotype was counted at least ten times. The chain recombines TRBV5-1 with TRBJ1-6, with unresolved D. Germline V gives CDR1 SGHRS, CDR2 YFSETQ. Trimming removed 0 bases from V and 10 bases from J, with 8 bases in between. The CDR3 runs 13 residues. The CDR3 sequence: CASSLAEESPLHF. As DNA, the CDR3 is TGCGCCAGCAGCTTGGCGGAGGAATCACCCCTCCACTTT. Drawing the rest from reference TRBV5-1 and TRBJ1-6, the complete variable domain is KAGVTQTPRYLIKTRGQQVTLSCSPISGHRSVSWYQQTPGQGLQFLFEYFSETQRNKGNFPGRFSGRQFSNSRSEMNVSTLELGDSALYLCASSLAEESPLHFGNGTRLTVT.

J is TRBJ1-5 and V is TRBV2, with a tentative D call TRBD1 (6 bases). Trimming stripped 5 bases from V and 6 bases from J, with 14 bases between. The V gene's germline CDR1 is SNHLY and CDR2 FYNNEI. CDR3 length: 14 residues. The CDR3 nucleotides are TGTGCCAGCAGTAAACAGGGATGGGGTCAGCCCCAGCATTTT. This codes for CASSKQGWGQPQHF. Full variable domain (missing parts from reference TRBV2 and TRBJ1-5): EPEVTQTPSHQVTQMGQEVILRCVPISNHLYFYWYRQILGQKVEFLVSFYNNEISEKSEIFDDQFSVERPDGSNFTLKIRSTKLEDSAMYFCASSKQGWGQPQHFGDGTRLSIL.

This clonotype has more than one count but fewer than ten. V usage is TRBV20-1 and J usage is TRBJ2-5; 9 bases line up with TRBD1. The CDR3 length is 14 residues. The V and J ends lost 3 bases and 5 bases, in that order; junction bases with no gene match: 7. In germline, CDR1 is DFQATT, CDR2 SNEGSKA (reference sequence). Here the CDR3 DNA reads TGCAGTGCTAGTAACAGGGGGCTGGGGGAGACCCAGTACTTC. Residues: CSASNRGLGETQYF.

This clonotype was seen ten or more times. The rearrangement joins TRBV27 to TRBJ2-2; 11 bases align to TRBD1. Germline lookup yields CDR1 MNHEY and CDR2 SMNVEV (reference sequence). This CDR3 has 16 amino acids. V was pared by 3 bases and J by 5 bases, with 5 bases of the junction left unmatched. The CDR3 region has the DNA TGTGCCAGCAGTTTCTGGGGACAGGGGGGAACCGGGGAGCTGTTTTTT. Translated, it gives CASSFWGQGGTGELFF.

This clonotype appeared a few times. This rearrangement joins TRBV7-6 to TRBJ2-1; the match to TRBD2 covers 9 bases. Germline CDR1 is SGHVS and CDR2 is FNYEAQ. V lost 10 bases, J lost 8 bases, and 9 bases stayed unmatched. This CDR3 is built from 13 residues. CDR3 residues: CATRPSGRHEQFF. In DNA, the CDR3 is TGTGCCACCCGGCCGAGCGGGAGGCATGAGCAGTTCTTC.

This clonotype was seen only a few times. This chain joins TRBV10-3 and TRBJ1-1; 8 nucleotides match TRBD1. This CDR3 is built from 13 residues. The germline gives CDR1 ENHRY, CDR2 SYGVKD. J lost 4 bases, V lost 7 bases, and 5 bases had no gene match. The CDR3 DNA reads as TGTGCCATCACCAGCACAGGGGGCACTGAAGCTTTCTTT. Translated: CAITSTGGTEAFF.

In this sample, this clonotype turned up a few times. The chain carries TRBV28 and TRBJ2-1; 8 nucleotides match TRBD1. The germline V gene encodes CDR1 MDHEN and CDR2 SYDVKM. Unmatched junction bases numbered 7, after V lost 6 bases and J lost 0 bases. This CDR3 is built from 16 residues. The CDR3, as DNA: TGTGCCAGCAGCACACCAGGGGGCAACTCCTACAATGAGCAGTTCTTC. Residues: CASSTPGGNSYNEQFF.

The genes are TRBV20-1 and TRBJ2-3; TRBD1 matches 7 bases. The CDR3 is made up of 19 amino acids. J gave up 1 base and V 0 bases, and 16 bases lay outside the gene matches. Germline lookup yields CDR1 DFQATT and CDR2 SNEGSKA (reference sequence). Written as DNA, the CDR3 is TGCAGTGCTAGAGATGCACAGGGGCGATATACCGGGGGCACAGATACGCAGTATTTT. This gives the protein CSARDAQGRYTGGTDTQYF.

This clonotype was picked up many times. The gene calls are TRBV12-3 or TRBV12-4 and TRBJ1-6, with 7 bases identical to TRBD1. With V trimmed by 7 bases and J by 8 bases, 5 bases remained unmatched. CDR3 length: 13 residues. The CDR3 bases are TGTGCCAGCAAGACAGGGACTGATTCACCCCTCCACTTT. Its translation is CASKTGTDSPLHF.

This clonotype has ten or more counts. One end of the junction does not line up with germline, which may come from a read error. V usage is TRBV7-7 and J usage is TRBJ2-2; a possible D gene is TRBD2 (6 bases). CDR3 length: 18 amino acids. CDR1 and CDR2 from the germline V gene are SSHAT and FNYEAQ (reference sequence). The CDR3 loop reads CASSLDDRGLTETGELFF. The DNA for the CDR3 is TGTGCTAGCAGCTTAGATGATAGAGGACTAACTGAAACCGGGGAGCTGTTTTTT.

The rearrangement uses TRBV27 and TRBJ1-2; possible D gene TRBD1, 5 bases. Germline CDR1 is MNHEY and CDR2 is SMNVEV (reference sequence). CDR3 length equals 14 residues. V lost 5 bases, J lost 7 bases, and 17 bases lay in between. The CDR3 DNA follows: TGTGCCAGCAGTGCCAGGGAGCTCGGGGGTGGCTACACCTTC. Protein sequence: CASSARELGGGYTF.

This clonotype occurred a few times. The rearrangement links TRBV11-1 to TRBJ1-1; possibly TRBD1 for D (5 bases). The length of the CDR3 is 13 residues. Germline V gene data show CDR1 as SGHAT and CDR2 as FQDESV (reference sequence). The V and J ends lost 3 bases and 4 bases respectively, with 9 bases between them. The DNA of the CDR3 is TGTGCCAGCAGCTTGGGACGGAGCACTGAAGCTTTCTTT. It codes for CASSLGRSTEAFF.

The gene calls are TRBV4-2 and TRBJ1-5; D is undetermined. V dropped 1 base and J dropped 9 bases, with 13 bases sitting between them. This CDR3 is built from 14 residues. Germline V gene sequence: CDR1 LGHNA, CDR2 YNFKEQ. The CDR3 nucleotides are TGTGCCAGCAGCCAAGGGAGGGCTGATTCGCCCCAGCATTTT. Its protein product is CASSQGRADSPQHF.

V is TRBV7-2 and J is TRBJ1-4, with D tentatively TRBD1 (6 bases). The CDR3 extends over 15 amino acids. Germline CDR1 reads SGHTA; CDR2 reads FQGNSA. V lost 3 bases and J lost 8, with 16 bases in between. CDR3 sequence reads: CASSFKPGQEEKLFF. DNA of the CDR3: TGTGCCAGCAGCTTTAAGCCGGGACAAGAGGAAAAACTGTTTTTT.

This clonotype was seen at least ten times. This sequence joins TRBV4-3 and TRBJ1-6; the D is unclear. The CDR3 sequence is 14 residues long. Trimming left V 0 bases short and J 7 bases short, with 7 bases between. In germline, CDR1 is LGHNA, CDR2 YSLEER. As DNA, the CDR3 is TGCGCCAGCAGCCAAGATTGGGCGAATTCACCCCTCCACTTT. This translates into CASSQDWANSPLHF.

In this sample, this clonotype turned up a few times. The V call is TRBV10-3, the J call TRBJ1-2; 7 nucleotides line up with TRBD1. The CDR3 length is 13 residues. Trimming at V came to 4 bases and at J to 6 bases, leaving 5 bases not matched to a gene. Germline V gene sequence: CDR1 ENHRY, CDR2 SYGVKD. The CDR3 sequence is CAISVDRVDGYTF. CDR3 in DNA: TGTGCCATCAGTGTAGACAGGGTGGATGGCTACACCTTC.

At least ten counts were recorded for this clonotype. The chain has TRBV20-1 and TRBJ2-5, with D possibly being TRBD2 (6 bases). The V end lost 3 bases, the J end lost 4 bases, and 12 bases lay between the germline ends. This CDR3 has 13 amino acids. The V gene's germline CDR1 is DFQATT and CDR2 SNEGSKA (reference sequence). CDR3 loop: CSARWGGGETQYF. The CDR3 DNA is TGCAGTGCTAGGTGGGGAGGAGGAGAGACCCAGTACTTC.

The V call is TRBV12-3 or TRBV12-4, the J call TRBJ2-3; possible D gene TRBD1, 5 bases. Trimming removed 0 bases from V and 9 bases from J, with 10 bases in between. The CDR3 totals 13 residues. The CDR3, as DNA: TGTGCCAGCAGTTTAGCGGCAGGGCGGACGCAGTATTTT. Amino acids: CASSLAAGRTQYF.

A few counts support this clonotype. The rearrangement links TRBV2 to TRBJ2-1, with 9 nucleotides matching TRBD2. CDR1 SNHLY and CDR2 FYNNEI come from the germline V gene. Losses at the gene ends were 8 bases for V and 10 bases for J; bases not matched to a gene: 12. The CDR3 has 14 amino acids. The DNA for the CDR3 is TGTGCCAGCGGTGGGCGGGGGGGCCAGAAGGAGCAGTTCTTC. Its translation is CASGGRGGQKEQFF.

This clonotype came up many times. The chain uses TRBV6-5 and TRBJ2-3; D may be TRBD1 or TRBD2 (5 bases each). Germline lookup yields CDR1 MNHEY and CDR2 SVGAGI. V was pared by 4 bases and J by 2 bases, with 10 bases between. CDR3 size: 14 residues. CDR3 DNA sequence: TGTGCCAGCAGTTTCGCCGGGGCCACAGATACGCAGTATTTT. Its protein is CASSFAGATDTQYF.

This clonotype was observed many times. DNA of the CDR3: TGCGCCAGCAGCCACCTACGGAGAGATACGCAGTATTTT. Protein: CASSHLRRDTQYF. The chain has TRBV4-3 and TRBJ2-3; D remains unclear. Germline V gives CDR1 LGHNA, CDR2 YSLEER. The CDR3 length is 13 residues. V lost 3 bases and J lost 5, with 9 bases in between.

This clonotype was counted many times. This chain uses TRBV5-1 with TRBJ2-3, with TRBD2 matching 14 bases. V was clipped by 3 bases and J by 1 base; unmatched bases: 1. This CDR3 is 16 amino acids long. The V gene's germline CDR1 is SGHRS and CDR2 YFSETQ. CDR3 in DNA: TGCGCCAGCAGCTCGGGACTAGCGGGAGGCACAGATACGCAGTATTTT. This gives the protein CASSSGLAGGTDTQYF.

The CDR3 loop reads CASSLAWAGGYNSPLHF. The CDR3 nucleotides read TGTGCCAGCAGTTTAGCGTGGGCAGGGGGCTATAATTCACCCCTCCACTTT. V and J are TRBV12-3 or TRBV12-4 and TRBJ1-6; 7 bases line up with TRBD1. The CDR3 is 17 residues long. V lost 0 bases, J lost 3 bases, and 5 bases stayed unmatched.

In this sample, this clonotype turned up many times. The J gene is TRBJ2-5, the V gene TRBV5-1; 7 bases are a match to TRBD1. Germline loops: CDR1 SGHRS, CDR2 YFSETQ. This CDR3 is 17 amino acids long. The V and J ends lost 4 bases and 5 bases, in that order; junction bases with no gene match: 17. In DNA form, the CDR3 reads TGCGCCAGCAGCCCCCGACAGGGCCTATCTACCGGGGAGACCCAGTACTTC. Translated: CASSPRQGLSTGETQYF.

Many counts were recorded for this clonotype. This sequence joins TRBV6-2 or TRBV6-3 and TRBJ2-3, with TRBD2 as a possible D gene (7 bases). Germline V CDR1 and CDR2: MNHEY, SVGEGT. V was pared by 7 bases and J by 2 bases, with 22 bases between. The CDR3 has 17 residues. The CDR3 loop reads CASTPGGARGFTDTQYF. In DNA form, the CDR3 reads TGTGCCAGCACTCCGGGGGGCGCAAGGGGCTTCACAGATACGCAGTATTTT.

The V gene is TRBV4-2, the J gene TRBJ1-2, with TRBD1 as a possible D gene (5 bases). Per germline, CDR1 LGHNA and CDR2 YNFKEQ. V was shortened by 0 bases and J by 4 bases, with 9 bases between the two germline ends. The CDR3 consists of 14 residues. This CDR3 reads CASSQDGASYGYTF. CDR3 coding DNA: TGTGCCAGCAGCCAAGACGGGGCAAGCTATGGCTACACCTTC.

This clonotype came up a few times. This chain uses TRBV5-6 with TRBJ1-1, with D possibly being TRBD1 (5 bases). This CDR3 contains 15 residues. V shed 5 bases and J shed 0 bases, with 14 bases lying between them. Germline-derived CDR1 and CDR2 are SGHDT and YYEEEE. The CDR3 DNA reads as TGTGCCAGCAGTTACGACCTAGGGGTGAACACTGAAGCTTTCTTT. Protein sequence: CASSYDLGVNTEAFF. The complete variable domain, with remaining parts taken from reference TRBV5-6 and TRBJ1-1, reads DAGVTQSPTHLIKTRGQQVTLRCSPKSGHDTVSWYQQALGQGPQFIFQYYEEEERQRGNFPDRFSGHQFPNYSSELNVNALLLGDSALYLCASSYDLGVNTEAFFGQGTRLTVV.

This clonotype was seen a few times. The chain recombines TRBV18 with TRBJ1-6, with TRBD1 matching over 11 bases. V trimming: 4 bases; J trimming: 8 bases; junction bases outside the gene matches: 7. Germline CDR1 KGHSH, CDR2 LQKENI. CDR3 length equals 16 residues. The CDR3 loop is CASSLRTGGADSPLHF. In DNA form, the CDR3 reads TGTGCCAGCTCACTGAGGACAGGGGGCGCGGATTCACCCCTCCACTTT. The full variable domain, with the rest looked up from reference TRBV18 and TRBJ1-6, is NAGVMQNPRHLVRRRGQEARLRCSPMKGHSHVYWYRQLPEEGLKFMVYLQKENIIDESGMPKERFSAEFPKEGPSILRIQQVVRGDSAAYFCASSLRTGGADSPLHFGNGTRLTVT.

This clonotype was observed many times. V and J are TRBV5-4 and TRBJ1-1; tentative D call: TRBD1 (5 bases). This CDR3 is 14 amino acids long. From germline, CDR1 is SGHNT and CDR2 YYREEE (reference sequence). V lost 0 bases and J 6 bases, leaving 12 bases between the germline ends. CDR3 sequence (DNA): TGTGCCAGCAGCTTGGATCCCAGGGAGGCTGAAGCTTTCTTT. As protein: CASSLDPREAEAFF.

This clonotype was detected a few times. V gene TRBV20-1 combines with J gene TRBJ1-1; D gene ambiguous. Germline lookup yields CDR1 DFQATT and CDR2 SNEGSKA (reference sequence). This CDR3 is built from 12 residues. The V end lost 0 bases, the J end lost 5 bases, and 7 bases lay between the germline ends. The CDR3 DNA reads TGCAGTGCTAGAGAAGACCGGACTGAAGCTTTCTTT. Amino acid sequence: CSAREDRTEAFF.